This T cell receptor beta chain was captured in a study of control samples from healthy donors and cancer patients. The CDR3 totals 15 residues. V was pared by 2 bases and J by 6 bases, with 12 bases between. Germline CDR1 is SGHTS and CDR2 is YDEGEE. Measured with immunoSEQ multiplex PCR; TCRdb has only the in-frame clones, and not every one. The sample includes roughly 120,000 clones, approximately 87% of them seen just once. This clonotype originated in a young man in good health. The chain recombines TRBV5-8 with TRBJ1-6; D uncertain. Sample: blood. This CDR3 reads CASSFERTSNSPLHF. DNA for the CDR3: TGTGCCAGCAGCTTTGAACGAACATCTAATTCACCCCTCCACTTT.